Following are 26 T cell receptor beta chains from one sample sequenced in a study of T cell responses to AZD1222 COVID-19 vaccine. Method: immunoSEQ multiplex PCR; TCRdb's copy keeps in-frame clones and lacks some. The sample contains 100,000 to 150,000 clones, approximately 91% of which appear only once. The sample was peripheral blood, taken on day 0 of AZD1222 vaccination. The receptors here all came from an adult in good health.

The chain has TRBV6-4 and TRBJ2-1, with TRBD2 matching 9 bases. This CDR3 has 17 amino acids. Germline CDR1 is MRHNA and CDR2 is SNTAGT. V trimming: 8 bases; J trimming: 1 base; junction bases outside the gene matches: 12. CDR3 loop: CASSLGSGGTSYNEQFF. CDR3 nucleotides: TGTGCCAGCTCTTTGGGTAGCGGGGGCACATCCTACAATGAGCAGTTCTTC.

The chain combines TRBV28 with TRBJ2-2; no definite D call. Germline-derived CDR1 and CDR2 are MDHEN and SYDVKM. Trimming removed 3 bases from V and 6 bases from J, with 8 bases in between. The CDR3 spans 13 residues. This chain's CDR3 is CASSLGFSGELFF. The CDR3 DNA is TGTGCCAGCAGTTTGGGGTTTTCCGGGGAGCTGTTTTTT.

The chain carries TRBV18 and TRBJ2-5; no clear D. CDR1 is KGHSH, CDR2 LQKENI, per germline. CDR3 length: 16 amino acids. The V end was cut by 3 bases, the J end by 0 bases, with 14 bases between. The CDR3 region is CASSPFNRDYQETQYF. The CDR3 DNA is TGTGCCAGCTCACCTTTTAACAGAGACTACCAAGAGACCCAGTACTTC.

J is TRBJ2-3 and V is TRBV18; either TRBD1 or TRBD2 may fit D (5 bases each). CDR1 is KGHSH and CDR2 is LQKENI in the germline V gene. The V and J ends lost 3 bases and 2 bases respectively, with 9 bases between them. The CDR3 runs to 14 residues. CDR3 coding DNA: TGTGCCAGCTCACCGCCAGGGACCACAGATACGCAGTATTTT. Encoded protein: CASSPPGTTDTQYF.

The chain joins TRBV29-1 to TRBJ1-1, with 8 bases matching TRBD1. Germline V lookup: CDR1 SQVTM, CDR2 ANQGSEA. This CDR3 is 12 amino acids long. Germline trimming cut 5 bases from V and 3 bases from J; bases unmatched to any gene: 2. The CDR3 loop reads CSVKQGDTEAFF. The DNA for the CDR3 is TGCAGCGTTAAACAGGGGGACACTGAAGCTTTCTTT.

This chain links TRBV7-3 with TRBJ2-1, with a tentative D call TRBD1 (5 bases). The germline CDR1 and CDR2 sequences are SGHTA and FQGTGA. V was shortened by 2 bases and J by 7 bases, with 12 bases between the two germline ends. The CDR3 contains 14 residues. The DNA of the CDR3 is TGTGCCAGCAGCTTACAAGGGGATTTTAATGAGCAGTTCTTC. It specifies CASSLQGDFNEQFF.

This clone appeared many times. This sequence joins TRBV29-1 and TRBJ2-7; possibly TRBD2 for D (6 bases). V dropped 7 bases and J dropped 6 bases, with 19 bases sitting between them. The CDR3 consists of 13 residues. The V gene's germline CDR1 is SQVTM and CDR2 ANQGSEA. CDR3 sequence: CSAAEGRSVEQYF. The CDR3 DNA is TGCAGCGCTGCTGAGGGGAGGTCGGTCGAGCAGTACTTC.

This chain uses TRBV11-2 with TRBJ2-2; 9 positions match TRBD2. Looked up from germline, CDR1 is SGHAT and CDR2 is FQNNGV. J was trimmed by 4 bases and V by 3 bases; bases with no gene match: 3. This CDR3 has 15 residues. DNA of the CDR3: TGTGCCAGCAGCTTCGGCGGGAGGGGCACCGGGGAGCTGTTTTTT. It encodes CASSFGGRGTGELFF.

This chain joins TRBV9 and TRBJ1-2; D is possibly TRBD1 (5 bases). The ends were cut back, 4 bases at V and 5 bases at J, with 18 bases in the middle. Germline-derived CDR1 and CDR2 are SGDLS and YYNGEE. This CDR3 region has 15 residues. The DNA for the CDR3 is TGTGCCAGCAGCCCTCATGCCTCGGGGGGTTATGGCTACACCTTC. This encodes CASSPHASGGYGYTF.

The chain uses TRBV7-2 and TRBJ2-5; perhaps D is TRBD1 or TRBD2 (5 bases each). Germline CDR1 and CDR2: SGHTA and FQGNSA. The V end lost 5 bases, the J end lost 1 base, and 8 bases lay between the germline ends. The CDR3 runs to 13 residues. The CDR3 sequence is CASSPGTQETQYF. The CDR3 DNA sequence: TGTGCCAGCAGCCCAGGGACCCAAGAGACCCAGTACTTC.

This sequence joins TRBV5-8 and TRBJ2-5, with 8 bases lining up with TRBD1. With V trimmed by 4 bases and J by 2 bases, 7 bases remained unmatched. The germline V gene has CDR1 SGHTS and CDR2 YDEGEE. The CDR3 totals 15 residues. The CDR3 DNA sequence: TGTGCCAGCAGCCCAAGGACAGGGCGTCAAGAGACCCAGTACTTC. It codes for CASSPRTGRQETQYF.

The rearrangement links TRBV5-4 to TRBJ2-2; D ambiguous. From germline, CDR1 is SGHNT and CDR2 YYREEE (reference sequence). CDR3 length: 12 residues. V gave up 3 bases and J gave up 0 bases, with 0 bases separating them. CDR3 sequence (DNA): TGTGCCAGCAGCTCGAACACCGGGGAGCTGTTTTTT. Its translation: CASSSNTGELFF.

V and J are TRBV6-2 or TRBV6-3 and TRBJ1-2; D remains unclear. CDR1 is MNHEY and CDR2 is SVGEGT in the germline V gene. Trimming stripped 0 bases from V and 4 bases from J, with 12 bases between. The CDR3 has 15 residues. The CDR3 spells CASSYSAWRGYGYTF. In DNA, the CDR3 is TGTGCCAGCAGTTACTCGGCGTGGCGGGGCTATGGCTACACCTTC.

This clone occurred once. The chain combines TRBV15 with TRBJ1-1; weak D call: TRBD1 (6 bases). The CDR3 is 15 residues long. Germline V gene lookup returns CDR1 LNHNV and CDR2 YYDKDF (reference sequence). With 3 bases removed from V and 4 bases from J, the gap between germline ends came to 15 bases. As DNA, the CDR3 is TGTGCCACCAGCAGTAACCCGACAGGAGTCACTGAAGCTTTCTTT. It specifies CATSSNPTGVTEAFF.

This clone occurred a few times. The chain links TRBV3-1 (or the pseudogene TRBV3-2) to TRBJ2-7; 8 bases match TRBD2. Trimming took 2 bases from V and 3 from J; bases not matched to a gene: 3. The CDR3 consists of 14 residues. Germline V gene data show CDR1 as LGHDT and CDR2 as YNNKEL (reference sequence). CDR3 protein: CASSQFGGGYEQYF. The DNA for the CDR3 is TGTGCCAGCAGCCAATTCGGGGGGGGCTACGAGCAGTACTTC.

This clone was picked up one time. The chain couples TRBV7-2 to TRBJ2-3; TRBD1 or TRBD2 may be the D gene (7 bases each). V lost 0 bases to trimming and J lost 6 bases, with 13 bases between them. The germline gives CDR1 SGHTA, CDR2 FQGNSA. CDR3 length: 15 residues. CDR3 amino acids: CASSLAQGGGDTQYF. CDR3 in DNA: TGTGCCAGCAGCTTAGCGCAGGGGGGAGGGGATACGCAGTATTTT. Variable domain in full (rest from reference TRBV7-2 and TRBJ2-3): GAGVSQSPSNKVTEKGKDVELRCDPISGHTALYWYRQSLGQGLEFLIYFQGNSAPDKSGLPSDRFSAERTGGSVSTLTIQRTQQEDSAVYLCASSLAQGGGDTQYFGPGTRLTVL.

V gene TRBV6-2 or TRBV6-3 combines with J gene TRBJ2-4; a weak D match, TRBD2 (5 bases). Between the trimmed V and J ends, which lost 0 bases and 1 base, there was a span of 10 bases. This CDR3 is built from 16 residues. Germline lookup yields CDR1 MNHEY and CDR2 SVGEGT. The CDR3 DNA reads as TGTGCCAGCAGTTACTCCACACGGGGTGCCAAAAACATTCAGTACTTC. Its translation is CASSYSTRGAKNIQYF.

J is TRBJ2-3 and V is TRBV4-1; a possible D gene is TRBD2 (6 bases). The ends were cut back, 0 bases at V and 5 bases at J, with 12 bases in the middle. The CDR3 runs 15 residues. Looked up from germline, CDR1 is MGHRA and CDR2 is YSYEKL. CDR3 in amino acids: CASSQEGAEGDTQYF. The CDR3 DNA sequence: TGCGCCAGCAGCCAAGAAGGCGCGGAGGGAGATACGCAGTATTTT.

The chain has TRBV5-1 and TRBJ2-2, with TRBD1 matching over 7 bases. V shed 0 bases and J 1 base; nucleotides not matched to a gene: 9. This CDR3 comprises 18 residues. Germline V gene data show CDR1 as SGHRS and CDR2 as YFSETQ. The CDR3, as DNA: TGCGCCAGCAGCTTGGCGAGGGGGACAGAAATGAACACCGGGGAGCTGTTTTTT. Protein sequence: CASSLARGTEMNTGELFF.

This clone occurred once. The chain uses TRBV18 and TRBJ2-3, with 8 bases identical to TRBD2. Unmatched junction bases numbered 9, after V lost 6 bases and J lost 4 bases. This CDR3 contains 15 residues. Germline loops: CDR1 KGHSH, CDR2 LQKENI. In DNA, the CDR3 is TGTGCCAGCTCGCTGAGCGGGAGTCCGCCAGATACGCAGTATTTT. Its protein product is CASSLSGSPPDTQYF.

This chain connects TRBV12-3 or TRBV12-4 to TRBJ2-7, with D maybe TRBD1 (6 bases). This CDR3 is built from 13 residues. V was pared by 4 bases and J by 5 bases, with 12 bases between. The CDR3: CASSSWTVHEQYF. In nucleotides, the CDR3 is TGTGCCAGCAGTTCATGGACAGTCCACGAGCAGTACTTC.

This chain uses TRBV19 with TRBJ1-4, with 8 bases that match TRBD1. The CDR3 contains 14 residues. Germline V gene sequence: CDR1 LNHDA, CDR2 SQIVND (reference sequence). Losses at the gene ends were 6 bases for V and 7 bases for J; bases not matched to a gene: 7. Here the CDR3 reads CASRSRGPREKLFF. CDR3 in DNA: TGTGCCAGTAGGTCCAGGGGGCCTCGTGAAAAACTGTTTTTT.

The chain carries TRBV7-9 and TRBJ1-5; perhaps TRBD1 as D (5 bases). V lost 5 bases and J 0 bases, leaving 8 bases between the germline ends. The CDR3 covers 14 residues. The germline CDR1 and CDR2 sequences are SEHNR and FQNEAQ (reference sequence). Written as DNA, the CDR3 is TGTGCCAGCAGCCAGACAGCTAGCAATCAGCCCCAGCATTTT. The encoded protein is CASSQTASNQPQHF.

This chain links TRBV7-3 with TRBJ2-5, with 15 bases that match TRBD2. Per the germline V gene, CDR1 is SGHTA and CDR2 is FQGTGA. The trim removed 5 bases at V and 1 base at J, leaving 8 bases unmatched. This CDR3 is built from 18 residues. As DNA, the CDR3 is TGTGCCAGCAGCCCCAGGGGACTAGCGGGGGGCACCCAAGAGACCCAGTACTTC. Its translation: CASSPRGLAGGTQETQYF.

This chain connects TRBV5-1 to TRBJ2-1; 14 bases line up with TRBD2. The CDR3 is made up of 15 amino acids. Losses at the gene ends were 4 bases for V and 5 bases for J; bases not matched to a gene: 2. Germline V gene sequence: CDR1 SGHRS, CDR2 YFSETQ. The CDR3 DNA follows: TGCGCCAGCAGCCCGGGACTAGCGGGAGACAATGAGCAGTTCTTC. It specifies CASSPGLAGDNEQFF.

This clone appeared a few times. CDR3 amino acids: CASSLDRLAGAYEQYF. CDR3 sequence (DNA): TGTGCCAGCAGCTTAGATAGGCTAGCGGGGGCCTACGAGCAGTACTTC. The V call is TRBV11-2, the J call TRBJ2-7; 10 nucleotides align to TRBD2. The CDR3 consists of 16 residues. Germline CDR1 SGHAT, CDR2 FQNNGV. V trimming: 0 bases; J trimming: 2 bases; junction bases outside the gene matches: 4.